The present T cell receptor beta chain was sequenced within a study of blood T cell repertoires in COVID-19. Across the study: In each case, the material was cDNA or gDNA derived from T cells, B-cell-depleted T cells, or PBMCs.

Some clones are missing from TCRdb's copy, which holds only in-frame ones; the method was immunoSEQ multiplex PCR. The sample lists about 500,000 clones; roughly nine tenths were seen once. This CDR3 is 16 amino acids long. The V segment lost 2 bases and the J segment 1 base; nucleotides outside the gene matches: 6. Germline lookup yields CDR1 SGHAT and CDR2 FQNNGV. The V gene is TRBV11-2, the J gene TRBJ2-3; 7 nucleotides line up with TRBD1. The origin of this receptor is a woman between 18 and 30 years old who had recovered from COVID-19. Specimen: PBMCs or T cells enriched from blood (not recorded which). Here the CDR3 reads CASSLILQGGTDTQYF. CDR3 DNA: TGTGCCAGCAGCTTAATATTGCAGGGGGGCACAGATACGCAGTATTTT.